This T cell receptor beta chain derives from a study of T cell responses to AZD1222 COVID-19 vaccine. Study overall: Some second doses came at about 4 weeks and others at about 12 weeks; these were pooled.

Germline V gene sequence: CDR1 ENHRY, CDR2 SYGVKD. The CDR3 is made up of 14 amino acids. Trimming removed 6 bases at V and 1 base at J, with 10 bases between. On this clone itself: The antigen is undetermined.

Study-wide results and caveats: Possibly, clonal diversity was underestimated; donors were largely white British and included more females. Across the whole spike, CD4 TCRs peaked at regions 160-218 and 743-854. The study reported that nearly half of spike-specific TCRs target unmutated variant regions.

The method was immunoSEQ multiplex PCR; TCRdb's version includes in-frame clones alone and lacks a portion of them. The table shows 95,000 to 150,000 clones, with about nine tenths occurring only once. The chain is built from TRBV10-3 and TRBJ1-5, with a weak D call TRBD1 (5 bases). The receptor's source is an adult in good health. The sequenced sample was peripheral blood, obtained on day 0 of AZD1222 vaccination. CDR3 nucleotide sequence: TGTGCCATCAGCCGGGACGGGAGCAATCAGCCCCAGCATTTT. Protein product: CAISRDGSNQPQHF.